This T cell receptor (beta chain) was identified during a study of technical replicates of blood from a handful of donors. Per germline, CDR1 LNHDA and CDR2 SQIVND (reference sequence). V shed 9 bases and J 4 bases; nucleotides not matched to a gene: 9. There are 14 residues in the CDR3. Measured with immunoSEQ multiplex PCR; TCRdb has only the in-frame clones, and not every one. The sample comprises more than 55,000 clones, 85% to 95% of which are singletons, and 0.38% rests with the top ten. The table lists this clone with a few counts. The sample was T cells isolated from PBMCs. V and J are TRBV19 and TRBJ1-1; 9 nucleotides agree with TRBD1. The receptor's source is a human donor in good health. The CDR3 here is CASMRTGVITEAFF. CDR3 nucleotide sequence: TGTGCCAGCATGAGGACAGGGGTTATCACTGAAGCTTTCTTT.